This T cell receptor beta chain was obtained from a study of T cells after posttransplantation cyclophosphamide. Study-wide points: Skin or GI-infiltrating T cells shared few TRB sequences with blood. Donor-recipient repertoire similarity was low at 1-2 months, rising over year one.

CDR3 length: 13 residues. V lost 2 bases, J lost 7 bases, and 2 bases stayed unmatched. The germline CDR1 and CDR2 sequences are SGHDT and YYEEEE. On this clone: Its antigen remains unknown.

Peripheral blood was collected from the related graft donor on the marrow donation day. Sequenced by immunoSEQ multiplex PCR; TCRdb stores in-frame clones only, minus some. Among roughly 70,000 clones listed, 85% to 95% were seen once. Sequencing was performed on PBMCs. The source is a woman aged 30 to 39 in good health and a related stem cell transplant donor. The chain uses TRBV5-6 and TRBJ2-1; 8 nucleotides match TRBD2. DNA of the CDR3: TGTGCCAGCAGCTTTAGCGGGGTTAATGAGCAGTTCTTC. This codes for CASSFSGVNEQFF.